Following are 14 T cell receptor beta chains from one sample sequenced in a study of blood T cells in healthy people across ages. The authors ran a second PCR of 7 to 11 cycles using a sample-barcoded 5' primer and a J-beta primer mix. MiXCR, run by TCRdb on the 5' RACE reads, gives a single entry per CDR3 protein. This sample has fewer than 1,000,000 distinct CDR3 sequences; around 45% occur once, and the top ten carry 15% to 20%. The source material was blood. Receptor source: a man older than 75 in good health.

The chain carries TRBV15 and TRBJ2-5, with D perhaps matching TRBD2 (5 bases). The CDR3 has 14 amino acids. The V end was cut by 3 bases, the J end by 13 bases, with 21 bases between. Germline loops: CDR1 LNHNV, CDR2 YYDKDF (reference sequence). The CDR3 is CATSRSRGIYERYF. As DNA, the CDR3 is TGTGCCACCAGCAGGTCCCGGGGAATTTACGAGCGGTACTTC.

The chain joins TRBV12-3 or TRBV12-4 to TRBJ2-4; D is perhaps TRBD2 (5 bases). V lost 5 bases, J lost 12 bases, and 17 bases lay in between. The CDR3 loop spans 13 amino acids. This chain's CDR3 is CASSVGLGATQYF. For the CDR3, the DNA is TGTGCCAGCAGTGTCGGACTCGGCGCGACTCAGTACTTC.

This rearrangement joins TRBV2 to TRBJ2-3; D might be TRBD1 (6 bases). The V end was cut by 6 bases, the J end by 6 bases, with 16 bases between. The CDR3 has 14 amino acids. CDR1 and CDR2 from the germline V gene are SNHLY and FYNNEI. Here the CDR3 DNA reads TGTGCCAGCAGACGGGACGGCCAGGGGGATACGCAGTATTTT. Protein product: CASRRDGQGDTQYF.

The CDR3 loop reads CSVTGITGELFF. The CDR3, as DNA: TGCAGCGTGACAGGGATCACCGGGGAGCTGTTTTTT. The chain is built from TRBV29-1 and TRBJ2-2; 7 nucleotides line up with TRBD1. The CDR3 has 12 amino acids. V shed 6 bases, J shed 4 bases, and the junction held 2 bases outside the gene matches. Germline V CDR1 and CDR2: SQVTM, ANQGSEA.

The chain recombines TRBV18 with TRBJ1-2, with D possibly TRBD1 on 5 matching bases. This CDR3 is 14 amino acids long. The germline V gene has CDR1 KGHSH and CDR2 LQKENI. The germline V and J ends were trimmed by 1 base and 6 bases, with 12 bases remaining between them. CDR3 loop: CASSPRQQENGYTF. The CDR3 nucleotides are TGTGCCAGCTCACCACGTCAACAGGAGAATGGCTACACCTTC. The full variable domain, rest sourced from reference TRBV18 and TRBJ1-2, is NAGVMQNPRHLVRRRGQEARLRCSPMKGHSHVYWYRQLPEEGLKFMVYLQKENIIDESGMPKERFSAEFPKEGPSILRIQQVVRGDSAAYFCASSPRQQENGYTFGSGTRLTVV.

For the CDR3, the DNA is TGCAGTGCTAGAAGGCGGCAGTTCCCGTCTCAACTCGACGTCCTGACTTTC. Residues: CSARRRQFPSQLDVLTF. The chain couples TRBV20-1 to TRBJ2-6; D is unresolved. The CDR3 runs 17 residues. The V and J ends lost 2 bases and 11 bases respectively, with 25 bases between them. Germline V CDR1 and CDR2: DFQATT, SNEGSKA (reference sequence).

In its sample, this clonotype was seen a few times. The chain joins TRBV27 to TRBJ2-3; the D gene is possibly TRBD2 (7 bases). Germline V gene data show CDR1 as MNHEY and CDR2 as SMNVEV (reference sequence). Trimming took 6 bases from V and 4 from J, leaving 17 bases between them. The length of the CDR3 is 15 residues. The CDR3 here is CASSLRRGGADTQYF. CDR3 in DNA: TGTGCCAGCAGCCTGCGTAGGGGGGGGGCAGATACGCAGTATTTT.

This clonotype was observed a handful of times. The chain combines TRBV4-2 with TRBJ2-1; possibly TRBD2 for D (6 bases). V was cut by 1 base and J by 8 bases, with 12 bases left in between. CDR3 length: 14 residues. Germline CDR1 reads LGHNA; CDR2 reads YNFKEQ. The CDR3 DNA reads as TGTGCCAGCAGCCAAGGACTAGTCAAGGATGAGCAGTTCTTC. This sequence encodes CASSQGLVKDEQFF.

The gene calls are TRBV5-1 and TRBJ2-3, with D perhaps TRBD1 or TRBD2 (5 bases each). The germline V gene has CDR1 SGHRS and CDR2 YFSETQ. Trimming shortened V by 2 bases and J by 3 bases, and 16 bases separated the two germline ends. The CDR3 length is 16 residues. This chain's CDR3 is CASSFGTSRRTDTQYF. Written as DNA, the CDR3 is TGCGCCAGCAGCTTTGGGACCTCCAGGAGGACAGATACGCAGTATTTT.

Concerning this clonotype itself: Being one base from a much bigger clone, this may be a read error. The rearrangement joins TRBV4-1 to TRBJ2-3, with a tentative D call TRBD2 (6 bases). The CDR3 sequence is 15 residues long. CDR1 is MGHRA, CDR2 YSYEKL, per germline. Trimming removed 10 bases at V and 6 bases at J, with 23 bases between. CDR3 DNA: TGCGCCATCTCCACGGGGAGGACCGGTTCGGATACGCAGTATTTT. Its translation: CAISTGRTGSDTQYF.

The rearrangement uses TRBV3-1 and TRBJ2-5; perhaps TRBD2 as D (6 bases). In germline, CDR1 is LGHDT, CDR2 YNNKEL (reference sequence). V was trimmed by 0 bases and J by 0 bases, leaving 14 bases between them. This CDR3 is 17 amino acids long. This chain's CDR3 is CASSQDGSSVYQETQYF. The CDR3 DNA reads TGTGCCAGCAGCCAAGACGGCTCTAGCGTATACCAAGAGACCCAGTACTTC.

This clonotype was detected a few times. The chain couples TRBV6-4 to TRBJ2-3; 7 nucleotides match TRBD2. Germline loops: CDR1 MRHNA, CDR2 SNTAGT. The CDR3 runs to 15 residues. With V trimmed by 6 bases and J by 0 bases, 6 bases remained unmatched. The DNA for the CDR3 is TGTGCCAGCAGCGACGGGGGGACTAGCACAGATACGCAGTATTTT. This gives the protein CASSDGGTSTDTQYF.

The genes are TRBV7-2 and TRBJ1-1; D possibly corresponds to TRBD1 (6 bases). The CDR3 length is 16 residues. V lost 3 bases and J lost 0, with 14 bases in between. The germline V gene has CDR1 SGHTA and CDR2 FQGNSA. The CDR3 reads CASSFRSGGVNTEAFF. Here the CDR3 DNA reads TGTGCCAGCAGCTTTAGGTCGGGGGGCGTGAACACTGAAGCTTTCTTT.

The chain couples TRBV10-3 to TRBJ2-7, with D maybe TRBD1 (6 bases). Germline values: CDR1 ENHRY, CDR2 SYGVKD. Deletions cut 2 bases from V and 7 bases from J, with 12 bases between. The CDR3 covers 13 residues. The chain's CDR3 is CAISEIQGEEQYF. CDR3 nucleotides: TGTGCCATCAGTGAGATACAGGGAGAAGAGCAGTACTTC.